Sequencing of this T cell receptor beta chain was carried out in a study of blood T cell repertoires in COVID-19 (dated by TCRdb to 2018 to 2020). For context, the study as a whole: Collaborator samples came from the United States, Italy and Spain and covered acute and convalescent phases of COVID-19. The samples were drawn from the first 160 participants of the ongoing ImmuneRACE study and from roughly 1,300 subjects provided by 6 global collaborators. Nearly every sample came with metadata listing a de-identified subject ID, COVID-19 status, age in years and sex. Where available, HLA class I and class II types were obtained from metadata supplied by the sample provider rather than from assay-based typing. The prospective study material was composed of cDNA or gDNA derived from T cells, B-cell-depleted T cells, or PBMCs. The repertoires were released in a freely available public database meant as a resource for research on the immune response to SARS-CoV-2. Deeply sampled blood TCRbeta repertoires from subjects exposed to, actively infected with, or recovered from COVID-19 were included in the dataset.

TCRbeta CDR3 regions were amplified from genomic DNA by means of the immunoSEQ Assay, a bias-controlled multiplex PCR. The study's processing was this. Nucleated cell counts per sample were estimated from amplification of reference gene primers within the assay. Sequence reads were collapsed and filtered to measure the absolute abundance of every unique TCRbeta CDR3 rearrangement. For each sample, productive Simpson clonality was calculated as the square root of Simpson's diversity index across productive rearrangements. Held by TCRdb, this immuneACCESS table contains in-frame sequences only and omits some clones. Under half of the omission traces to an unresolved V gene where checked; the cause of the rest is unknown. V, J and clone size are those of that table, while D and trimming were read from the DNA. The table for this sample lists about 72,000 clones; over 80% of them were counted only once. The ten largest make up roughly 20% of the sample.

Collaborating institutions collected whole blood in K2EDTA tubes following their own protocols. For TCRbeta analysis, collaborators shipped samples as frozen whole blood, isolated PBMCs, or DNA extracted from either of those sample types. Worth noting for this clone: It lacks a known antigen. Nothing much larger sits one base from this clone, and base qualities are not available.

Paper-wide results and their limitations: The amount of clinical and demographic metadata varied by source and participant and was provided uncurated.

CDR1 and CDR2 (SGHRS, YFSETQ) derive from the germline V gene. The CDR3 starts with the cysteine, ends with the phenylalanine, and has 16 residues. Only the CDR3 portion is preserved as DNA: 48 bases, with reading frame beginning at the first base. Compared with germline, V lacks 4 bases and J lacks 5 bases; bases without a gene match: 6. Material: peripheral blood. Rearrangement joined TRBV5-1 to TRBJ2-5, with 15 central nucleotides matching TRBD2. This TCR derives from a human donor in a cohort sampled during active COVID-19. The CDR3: CASSTGLAGGMETQYF. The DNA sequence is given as TGCGCCAGCAGCACCGGACTAGCGGGGGGGATGGAGACCCAGTACTTC.